This entry lists 18 T cell receptor beta chains sequenced from one sample in a study of cytomegalovirus exposure and HLA in healthy donors. The PCR ran on 60 Vbeta and 13 Jbeta primers. The data were produced by immunoSEQ multiplex PCR, yet TCRdb's version contains in-frame clones alone and is incomplete. Seen here are about 150,000 clones, approximately 79% observed once, and the top ten hold around 0.7%. Sequenced sample: PBMCs. These receptor sequences come from a male donor in good health and CMV-seronegative.

This clone was counted once. The chain combines TRBV7-2 with TRBJ2-3, with D uncertain. Trimming shortened V by 1 base and J by 5 bases, and 13 bases separated the two germline ends. From germline, CDR1 is SGHTA and CDR2 FQGNSA. The CDR3 covers 15 residues. The CDR3 region is CASSLDSAYVDTQYF. Here the CDR3 DNA reads TGTGCCAGCAGCTTAGATAGTGCTTATGTAGATACGCAGTATTTT.

The chain links TRBV5-1 to TRBJ1-1; 12 bases line up with TRBD1. J gave up 0 bases and V 5 bases, and 8 bases lay outside the gene matches. The CDR3 consists of 17 residues. From germline, CDR1 is SGHRS and CDR2 YFSETQ. CDR3 protein: CASRFGTGGNVNTEAFF. The DNA for the CDR3 is TGCGCCAGCAGATTTGGGACAGGGGGCAACGTGAACACTGAAGCTTTCTTT.

The chain is built from TRBV7-3 and TRBJ2-2; D may be TRBD2 (5 bases). Germline V gene sequence: CDR1 SGHTA, CDR2 FQGTGA. The CDR3 runs 14 residues. Trimming shortened V by 6 bases and J by 0 bases, and 8 bases separated the two germline ends. CDR3 residues: CASRSGANTGELFF. The CDR3 nucleotides read TGTGCCAGCAGATCCGGGGCGAACACCGGGGAGCTGTTTTTT.

This chain links TRBV5-8 with TRBJ1-2, with a possible D match to TRBD1 (6 bases). The V gene's germline CDR1 is SGHTS and CDR2 YDEGEE. Trimming cost V 5 bases and J 4 bases, with 9 bases left between them. The CDR3 sequence is 12 residues long. DNA of the CDR3: TGTGCCAGCAGAACAGGGTTCTATGGCTACACCTTC. This sequence encodes CASRTGFYGYTF.

V is TRBV27 and J is TRBJ2-7, with TRBD2 matching over 11 bases. Germline CDR1 reads MNHEY; CDR2 reads SMNVEV (reference sequence). There are 14 residues in the CDR3. The ends lost 4 bases at V and 2 bases at J; junction bases unmatched: 1. CDR3 loop: CASSSLAGAYEQYF. The CDR3 nucleotides are TGTGCCAGCAGTTCACTAGCGGGGGCCTACGAGCAGTACTTC.

On this clone itself: A read error may produce the germline difference seen at one junction end. The chain employs TRBV7-9 and TRBJ2-1; 9 bases fit TRBD1. CDR3 length equals 15 residues. Germline V gives CDR1 SEHNR, CDR2 FQNEAQ (reference sequence). CDR3 coding DNA: TGTTCCAGCAGCTTCGGACAGGGGTACTACAATGAGCAGTTCTTC. It yields the protein CSSSFGQGYYNEQFF.

This clone showed up just a few times. The J gene is TRBJ2-1, the V gene TRBV7-2; 7 bases align to TRBD2. Germline CDR1 SGHTA, CDR2 FQGNSA. CDR3 size: 16 residues. The J segment lost 4 bases and the V segment lost 4 bases, leaving 10 bases of the junction unmatched. The CDR3 spells CASSWGAERGYNEQFF. The CDR3 bases are TGTGCCAGCAGCTGGGGAGCCGAGCGGGGTTACAATGAGCAGTTCTTC.

CDR3: CASTLPGGGPWETQYF. The CDR3 DNA sequence: TGTGCCAGCACCCTCCCTGGCGGGGGGCCCTGGGAGACCCAGTACTTC. The rearrangement uses TRBV7-8 and TRBJ2-5; 8 nucleotides align to TRBD2. Germline-derived CDR1 and CDR2 are SGHVS and FQNEAQ. V trimming: 7 bases; J trimming: 5 bases; junction bases outside the gene matches: 15. The CDR3 consists of 16 residues.

The chain has TRBV9 and TRBJ2-1; TRBD2 might be the D (5 bases). CDR1 is SGDLS, CDR2 YYNGEE, per germline. The CDR3 has 17 amino acids. Trimming removed 4 bases from V and 3 bases from J, with 20 bases in between. CDR3 in DNA: TGTGCCAGCAGCCCCCCCGTGAGGGAGCGAGTCTACAATGAGCAGTTCTTC. Its protein is CASSPPVRERVYNEQFF.

The rearrangement links TRBV5-8 to TRBJ1-4; D is unresolved. CDR3 length: 14 amino acids. Trimming cost V 1 base and J 8 bases, with 12 bases left between them. Germline loops: CDR1 SGHTS, CDR2 YDEGEE. The CDR3 DNA reads TGTGCCAGCAGCTTGCGGTTAGAATACGAAAAACTGTTTTTT. It yields the protein CASSLRLEYEKLFF.

This clone was found a few times. The V call is TRBV5-1, the J call TRBJ1-2, with 7 bases lining up with TRBD1. V trimming: 3 bases; J trimming: 8 bases; junction bases outside the gene matches: 7. CDR3 size: 13 residues. CDR1 is SGHRS, CDR2 YFSETQ, per germline. CDR3 residues: CASSSTGDGGYTF. In DNA form, the CDR3 reads TGCGCCAGCAGCTCAACAGGGGACGGCGGCTACACCTTC.

This chain uses TRBV6-6 with TRBJ1-6; 8 positions match TRBD1. V shed 6 bases, J shed 6 bases, and the junction held 7 bases outside the gene matches. The CDR3 has 15 residues. Germline CDR1 MNHNY, CDR2 SVGAGI (reference sequence). CDR3 region: CASRYGTGPNSPLHF. The CDR3, as DNA: TGTGCCAGCAGATACGGGACAGGCCCTAATTCACCCCTCCACTTT.

This chain connects TRBV4-3 to TRBJ2-5, with D possibly being TRBD1 (5 bases). This CDR3 comprises 15 residues. V was cut by 0 bases and J by 1 base, with 9 bases left in between. The germline CDR1 and CDR2 sequences are LGHNA and YSLEER. This CDR3 is CASSQDIGAQETQYF. In nucleotides, the CDR3 is TGCGCCAGCAGCCAAGACATAGGGGCCCAAGAGACCCAGTACTTC.

V and J are TRBV28 and TRBJ1-2; 7 nucleotides align to TRBD1. Trimming removed 6 bases from V and 8 bases from J; junction bases left unmatched: 15. CDR1 is MDHEN, CDR2 SYDVKM, per germline. The CDR3 has 15 amino acids. The CDR3 DNA is TGTGCCAGCAGCATCTCTGGGACAGTACTTCAGGGCTACACCTTC. This encodes CASSISGTVLQGYTF.

The V and J genes are TRBV4-3 and TRBJ2-1; the D gene is possibly TRBD1 (6 bases). Germline loops: CDR1 LGHNA, CDR2 YSLEER. The CDR3 is 16 residues long. V lost 3 bases to trimming and J lost 4 bases, with 16 bases between them. The CDR3 DNA follows: TGCGCCAGCAGCCAGAAACAGGGTCCGGGGTACAATGAGCAGTTCTTC. This codes for CASSQKQGPGYNEQFF.

The chain is built from TRBV2 and TRBJ2-7; 8 nucleotides agree with TRBD1. The germline gives CDR1 SNHLY, CDR2 FYNNEI. The CDR3 runs to 14 residues. J lost 3 bases, V lost 4 bases, and 5 bases had no gene match. CDR3 residues: CASSVRTGNYEQYF. CDR3 nucleotide sequence: TGTGCCAGCAGTGTCCGGACAGGGAACTACGAGCAGTACTTC.

A few counts support this clone. The same CDR3 can be traced to other DNA sequences in this sample. V gene TRBV6-4 combines with J gene TRBJ2-3; a possible D gene is TRBD2 (5 bases). CDR1 MRHNA and CDR2 SNTAGT come from the germline V gene. The V end was cut by 0 bases, the J end by 0 bases, with 7 bases between. The CDR3 totals 15 residues. CDR3 sequence: CASSDSAGSTDTQYF. CDR3 coding DNA: TGTGCCAGCAGTGACTCTGCGGGCAGCACAGATACGCAGTATTTT.

V usage is TRBV7-2 and J usage is TRBJ2-1; 7 bases are a match to TRBD1. The junction had 10 bases not matched to a gene; V was cut back by 2 bases and J by 3 bases. This CDR3 contains 17 residues. Germline assignment: CDR1 SGHTA and CDR2 FQGNSA. In DNA, the CDR3 is TGTGCCAGCAGCTTATTAGGGCCGCGACAGGGCTACAATGAGCAGTTCTTC. It is translated as CASSLLGPRQGYNEQFF.